A single sample is the source of the 13 T cell receptor beta chains below, sequenced in a study of blood T cell repertoires in COVID-19. The protocol was immunoSEQ multiplex PCR, while the TCRdb copy is restricted to in-frame clones and leaves out a portion. The data show roughly 330,000 clones, 86% seen once. Sequencing was done on a sample of peripheral blood. These receptors were taken from a woman in her fifties or sixties with acute or convalescent COVID-19.

The table lists this clone with a few counts. The gene calls are TRBV11-2 and TRBJ1-2; possible D gene TRBD1, 6 bases. The CDR3 sequence is 17 residues long. Trimming cost V 6 bases and J 1 base, with 21 bases left between them. Germline V CDR1 and CDR2: SGHAT, FQNNGV. The DNA for the CDR3 is TGTGCCAGCAGGACTATAGGGGGAGAGACTTTTAACTATGGCTACACCTTC. Its protein product is CASRTIGGETFNYGYTF.

This clone was observed a handful of times. The chain has TRBV3-1 (or the pseudogene TRBV3-2) and TRBJ1-1; 8 bases match TRBD1. This CDR3 comprises 13 residues. J lost 4 bases, V lost 6 bases, and 4 bases had no gene match. Germline V CDR1 and CDR2: LGHDT, YNNKEL (reference sequence). The CDR3 reads CASSHTGGTEAFF. In DNA, the CDR3 is TGTGCCAGCAGTCATACAGGGGGCACTGAAGCTTTCTTT.

The chain recombines TRBV24-1 with TRBJ1-1; 11 nucleotides line up with TRBD1. The CDR3 sequence is 15 residues long. Germline V gene data show CDR1 as KGHDR and CDR2 as SFDVKD. V shed 7 bases and J 1 base; nucleotides not matched to a gene: 4. The CDR3 spells CATRGQGAANTEAFF. In nucleotides, the CDR3 is TGTGCCACCAGAGGACAGGGGGCCGCGAACACTGAAGCTTTCTTT.

This chain uses TRBV19 with TRBJ2-7; 8 bases line up with TRBD1. V dropped 10 bases and J dropped 3; count of bases not matched to a gene: 11. This CDR3 comprises 14 residues. The germline V gene encodes CDR1 LNHDA and CDR2 SQIVND (reference sequence). Here the CDR3 DNA reads TGTGCCACCCGCGGACAGGGCCAAATCTACGAGCAGTACTTC. Translated, it gives CATRGQGQIYEQYF.

The chain recombines TRBV7-2 with TRBJ2-1; 10 positions agree with TRBD2. Germline V CDR1 and CDR2: SGHTA, FQGNSA. The CDR3 consists of 16 residues. The V segment lost 3 bases and the J segment 5 bases; nucleotides outside the gene matches: 7. CDR3 in amino acids: CASSFRVLAGNNEQFF. The CDR3 bases are TGTGCCAGCAGCTTCAGGGTACTAGCGGGAAACAATGAGCAGTTCTTC.

This chain links TRBV7-9 with TRBJ2-2; weak D call: TRBD2 (5 bases). The CDR3 spans 13 residues. CDR1 is SEHNR and CDR2 is FQNEAQ in the germline V gene (reference sequence). With 3 bases removed from V and 4 bases from J, the gap between germline ends came to 6 bases. The CDR3 loop is CASSFTSTGELFF. The CDR3 DNA is TGTGCCAGCAGCTTCACTAGCACCGGGGAGCTGTTTTTT.

The chain couples TRBV28 to TRBJ1-1; 12 bases map to TRBD1. Trimming removed 6 bases from V and 7 bases from J; junction bases left unmatched: 9. This CDR3 spans 15 amino acids. Germline CDR1 is MDHEN and CDR2 is SYDVKM. The CDR3 loop reads CASRPGDRGRNEAFF. For the CDR3, the DNA is TGTGCCAGCAGACCCGGGGACAGGGGGCGGAATGAAGCTTTCTTT.

J is TRBJ2-2 and V is TRBV6-2 or TRBV6-3, with TRBD1 identical over 9 bases. The CDR3 is made up of 16 amino acids. The germline V gene encodes CDR1 MNHEY and CDR2 SVGEGT. The trim removed 0 bases at V and 6 bases at J, leaving 5 bases unmatched. The CDR3 coding sequence is TGTGCCAGCAGTTACTCTACAGGGGGCGGACCCGGGGAGCTGTTTTTT. This encodes CASSYSTGGGPGELFF.

The chain couples TRBV28 to TRBJ2-1; 13 bases are shared with TRBD2. The CDR3 totals 17 residues. The ends lost 10 bases at V and 4 bases at J; junction bases unmatched: 13. Per germline, CDR1 MDHEN and CDR2 SYDVKM. The CDR3 sequence is CATKGLAGDGSYNEQFF. The DNA for the CDR3 is TGTGCCACCAAAGGACTAGCGGGAGATGGGTCTTACAATGAGCAGTTCTTC.

This chain joins TRBV19 and TRBJ1-2, with 9 bases fitting TRBD1. CDR3 length: 14 amino acids. Germline lookup yields CDR1 LNHDA and CDR2 SQIVND (reference sequence). Trimming removed 3 bases from V and 7 bases from J; junction bases left unmatched: 6. CDR3 sequence (DNA): TGTGCCAGTAGTATTCCACAGGGGGCGCTTGGCTACACCTTC. This translates into CASSIPQGALGYTF. Based on the CDR3 plus reference TRBV19 and TRBJ1-2, the full variable domain is DGGITQSPKYLFRKEGQNVTLSCEQNLNHDAMYWYRQDPGQGLRLIYYSQIVNDFQKGDIAEGYSVSREKKESFPLTVTSAQKNPTAFYLCASSIPQGALGYTFGSGTRLTVV.

The chain joins TRBV7-2 to TRBJ2-5; the match to TRBD1 covers 8 bases. The germline CDR1 and CDR2 sequences are SGHTA and FQGNSA. V was pared by 4 bases and J by 1 base, with 5 bases of the junction left unmatched. The CDR3 runs to 15 residues. The CDR3 nucleotides are TGTGCCAGCAGCTGGCAGGGGGCGACCCAAGAGACCCAGTACTTC. It codes for CASSWQGATQETQYF.

The J gene is TRBJ2-7, the V gene TRBV4-2; the match to TRBD1 covers 11 bases. The length of the CDR3 is 17 residues. Per the germline V gene, CDR1 is LGHNA and CDR2 is YNFKEQ. The V gene end was trimmed by 4 bases and the J gene end by 4 bases; junction bases not matched to a gene: 12. CDR3 in amino acids: CASSPEPTGTGGYEQYF. DNA for the CDR3: TGTGCCAGCAGCCCCGAGCCTACCGGGACAGGGGGGTACGAGCAGTACTTC.

The gene calls are TRBV5-1 and TRBJ2-7, with 8 nucleotides matching TRBD1. The CDR3 spans 15 residues. Per germline, CDR1 SGHRS and CDR2 YFSETQ. Unmatched junction bases numbered 7, after V lost 1 base and J lost 4 bases. The CDR3 bases are TGCGCCAGCAGCTTGTTCCCGACAGGGGAATACGAGCAGTACTTC. It encodes CASSLFPTGEYEQYF.